This T cell receptor beta chain originates from a study of Ad26.COV2.S vaccination and SARS-CoV-2 variants. Study details: Donor was assigned to the Ad26.COV2.S arm of trial COV1001. Overall study findings and caveats: While placebo recipients had lower spike-specific TCR breadth, vaccine recipients had more. In TCR breadth and depth analyses, total T cell responses may have been underestimated.

Specified treatment: roughly 18 received Ad26.COV2.S at low or high dose, single or two shots; 5 received placebo; per-sample allocation not given. The investigators took samples on day 63 after the first vaccine or placebo injection. J lost 9 bases, V lost 7 bases, and 9 bases had no gene match. Germline-derived CDR1 and CDR2 are MDHEN and SYDVKM. There are 14 residues in the CDR3. Sequencing used immunoSEQ multiplex PCR; TCRdb keeps in-frame clones, though not all of them. The sample lists hundreds of thousands of clones, approximately 90% seen once, with 12% in the top ten. Points on this clone: Its antigen is unknown.

The specimen comprised peripheral blood, sampled in a trial of Ad26.COV2.S vaccine versus placebo. This receptor was identified in a person aged 18-65 years who received the Ad26.COV2.S COVID-19 vaccine or a placebo. This rearrangement joins TRBV28 to TRBJ2-1, with 10 bases aligning to TRBD2. The DNA for the CDR3 is TGTGCCAGCAACTCCGGGACTAGCGATTTTGAGCAGTTCTTC. Protein sequence: CASNSGTSDFEQFF.